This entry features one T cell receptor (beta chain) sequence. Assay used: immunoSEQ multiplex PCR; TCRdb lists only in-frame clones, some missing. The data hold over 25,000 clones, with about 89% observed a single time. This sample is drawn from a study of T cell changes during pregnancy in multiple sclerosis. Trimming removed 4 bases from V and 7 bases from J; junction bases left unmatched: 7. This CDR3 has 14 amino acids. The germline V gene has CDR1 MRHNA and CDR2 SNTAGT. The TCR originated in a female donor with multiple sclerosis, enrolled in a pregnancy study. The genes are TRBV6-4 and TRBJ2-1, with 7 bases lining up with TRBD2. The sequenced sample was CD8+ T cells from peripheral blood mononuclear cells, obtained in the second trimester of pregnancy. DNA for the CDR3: TGTGCCAGCAGTGGGGAGGGCCAAGGAAATGAGCAGTTCTTC. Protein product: CASSGEGQGNEQFF.